The 12 T cell receptor beta chains listed next were all sequenced from one sample in a study of T cell responses to AZD1222 COVID-19 vaccine. TCRdb's table, derived via immunoSEQ multiplex PCR, lists solely in-frame clones and lacks some. This table has roughly 120,000 clones, 80% to 90% appearing once. Source: peripheral blood, taken on day 0 of AZD1222 vaccination. The receptor source for this set is an adult in good health.

The chain uses TRBV5-1 and TRBJ2-1, with 8 bases aligning to TRBD2. The CDR3 has 16 amino acids. V trimming: 4 bases; J trimming: 7 bases; junction bases outside the gene matches: 13. CDR1 and CDR2 (germline): SGHRS, YFSETQ. The CDR3 DNA reads TGCGCCAGCAGCGTCCTACTAGCGGAGAGGGGGAATGAGCAGTTCTTC. This sequence encodes CASSVLLAERGNEQFF.

The V call is TRBV29-1, the J call TRBJ2-7, with D perhaps being TRBD1 or TRBD2 (5 bases each). The CDR3 is made up of 14 amino acids. Trimming shortened V by 7 bases and J by 2 bases, and 18 bases separated the two germline ends. Germline V gives CDR1 SQVTM, CDR2 ANQGSEA. The chain's CDR3 is CSARGPGLPYEQYF. CDR3 sequence (DNA): TGCAGCGCCCGCGGGCCGGGGCTACCCTACGAGCAGTACTTC.

The V and J genes are TRBV7-8 and TRBJ2-2; D ambiguous. This CDR3 has 15 amino acids. CDR1 SGHVS and CDR2 FQNEAQ come from the germline V gene. Trimming pared 1 base from V and 4 bases from J, leaving 10 bases between. CDR3 nucleotide sequence: TGTGCCAGCAGCTTAGTTGGCATCCCCACCGGGGAGCTGTTTTTT. It specifies CASSLVGIPTGELFF. The full variable domain, in which reference TRBV7-8 and TRBJ2-2 provide the parts outside the CDR3, is GAGVSQSPRYKVAKRGQDVALRCDPISGHVSLFWYQQALGQGPEFLTYFQNEAQLDKSGLPSDRFFAERPEGSVSTLKIQRTQQEDSAVYLCASSLVGIPTGELFFGEGSRLTVL.

CDR3 nucleotides: TGTGCCAGCTCACCACTGAGAAATAGCAATCAGCCCCAGCATTTT. Amino acids: CASSPLRNSNQPQHF. This chain connects TRBV18 to TRBJ1-5; D remains unclear. Trimming took 1 base from V and 0 from J, leaving 7 bases between them. The CDR3 runs 15 residues. In germline, CDR1 is KGHSH, CDR2 LQKENI.

This chain's CDR3 is CASSDRAALPLHF. DNA of the CDR3: TGTGCCAGCAGCGACAGGGCGGCTTTACCCCTCCACTTT. J is TRBJ1-6 and V is TRBV2; 7 bases are a match to TRBD1. The V segment lost 6 bases and the J segment 12 bases; nucleotides outside the gene matches: 8. This CDR3 contains 13 residues. Germline CDR1 and CDR2: SNHLY and FYNNEI.

The V gene is TRBV28, the J gene TRBJ2-3; 7 bases match TRBD2. CDR1 and CDR2 (germline): MDHEN, SYDVKM. The CDR3 contains 14 residues. The trim removed 9 bases at V and 5 bases at J, leaving 11 bases unmatched. The CDR3 sequence: CASQKAGVVDTQYF. As DNA, the CDR3 is TGTGCCAGTCAGAAGGCGGGAGTTGTAGATACGCAGTATTTT.

This chain links TRBV7-3 with TRBJ2-2, with 10 nucleotides matching TRBD1. V shed 2 bases, J shed 5 bases, and the junction held 2 bases outside the gene matches. This CDR3 spans 15 amino acids. Per germline, CDR1 SGHTA and CDR2 FQGTGA. CDR3 nucleotide sequence: TGTGCCAGCAGCTTAGTGGGACAGGGGACCGGGGAGCTGTTTTTT. This encodes CASSLVGQGTGELFF. Complete variable domain (other parts from reference TRBV7-3 and TRBJ2-2): GAGVSQTPSNKVTEKGKYVELRCDPISGHTALYWYRQSLGQGPEFLIYFQGTGAADDSGLPNDRFFAVRPEGSVSTLKIQRTERGDSAVYLCASSLVGQGTGELFFGEGSRLTVL.

V gene TRBV19 combines with J gene TRBJ1-1; TRBD1 is a possible D gene (5 bases). V was shortened by 3 bases and J by 1 base, with 12 bases between the two germline ends. There are 15 residues in the CDR3. CDR1 is LNHDA, CDR2 SQIVND, per germline (reference sequence). The CDR3: CASSMVGGKNTEAFF. The CDR3 nucleotides are TGTGCCAGTAGTATGGTGGGGGGGAAGAACACTGAAGCTTTCTTT. The variable domain in full, completed from reference TRBV19 and TRBJ1-1, reads DGGITQSPKYLFRKEGQNVTLSCEQNLNHDAMYWYRQDPGQGLRLIYYSQIVNDFQKGDIAEGYSVSREKKESFPLTVTSAQKNPTAFYLCASSMVGGKNTEAFFGQGTRLTVV.

The chain employs TRBV4-3 and TRBJ2-7; no reliable D call. Germline assignment: CDR1 LGHNA and CDR2 YSLEER. V was cut by 0 bases and J by 0 bases, with 9 bases left in between. CDR3 length equals 15 residues. The CDR3: CASSQDWSPSYEQYF. The CDR3 nucleotides read TGCGCCAGCAGCCAAGATTGGAGTCCCTCCTACGAGCAGTACTTC.

The rearrangement links TRBV5-1 to TRBJ2-7; possible D gene TRBD1, 5 bases. Germline loops: CDR1 SGHRS, CDR2 YFSETQ. The CDR3 has 14 amino acids. V lost 4 bases, J lost 2 bases, and 13 bases lay in between. DNA for the CDR3: TGCGCCAGCAGCCCCTGGGGCAGTACCTACGAGCAGTACTTC. Its protein is CASSPWGSTYEQYF. Full variable domain (missing parts from reference TRBV5-1 and TRBJ2-7): KAGVTQTPRYLIKTRGQQVTLSCSPISGHRSVSWYQQTPGQGLQFLFEYFSETQRNKGNFPGRFSGRQFSNSRSEMNVSTLELGDSALYLCASSPWGSTYEQYFGPGTRLTVT.

The chain uses TRBV28 and TRBJ1-1; D ambiguous. V gave up 10 bases and J gave up 6 bases, with 18 bases separating them. The germline gives CDR1 MDHEN, CDR2 SYDVKM. This CDR3 has 13 amino acids. CDR3 region: CAILPPLSAEAFF. CDR3 sequence (DNA): TGTGCCATCCTCCCCCCTTTGAGCGCTGAAGCTTTCTTT.

The chain couples TRBV3-1 (or the pseudogene TRBV3-2) to TRBJ1-6, with D unclear. Trimming pared 1 base from V and 6 bases from J, leaving 1 base between. This CDR3 region has 12 residues. CDR1 LGHDT and CDR2 YNNKEL come from the germline V gene (reference sequence). The CDR3 reads CASSQVNSPLHF. The DNA for the CDR3 is TGTGCCAGCAGCCAAGTTAATTCACCCCTCCACTTT.